The 21 T cell receptor beta chains reported below all come from one sample, sequenced in a study of PD-1 blockade in classical Hodgkin lymphoma. Time point indicated: cycle 4 day 1 (C4D1), after 5 to 7 weeks of nivolumab. No patient escaped relapse after autologous stem cell transplantation, and brentuximab vedotin exposure varied. TCRdb keeps only in-frame clones here, not all; method: immunoSEQ multiplex PCR. This table holds 20,000 to 30,000 clones, about 80% found once. This material consisted of peripheral blood mononuclear cells (PBMCs), taken before the fourth cycle of nivolumab. All receptors come from a human donor with classical Hodgkin lymphoma.

This chain uses TRBV11-2 with TRBJ2-1, with 9 bases lining up with TRBD1. Germline trimming cut 5 bases from V and 8 bases from J; bases unmatched to any gene: 13. The germline gives CDR1 SGHAT, CDR2 FQNNGV. The CDR3 is 16 residues long. In DNA, the CDR3 is TGTGCCAGCAGCGCATACCGGGACAGGGACGTCGATGAGCAGTTCTTC. Its translation: CASSAYRDRDVDEQFF.

The chain recombines TRBV18 with TRBJ1-3; D is possibly TRBD1 (6 bases). The CDR3 contains 18 residues. CDR1 KGHSH and CDR2 LQKENI come from the germline V gene. V was clipped by 0 bases and J by 0 bases, with 15 bases between them. The CDR3 region is CASSPPIQGSLSGNTIYF. Here the CDR3 DNA reads TGTGCCAGCTCACCACCCATACAGGGATCCCTCTCTGGAAACACCATATATTTT.

This rearrangement joins TRBV4-3 to TRBJ1-4; perhaps TRBD1 as D (5 bases). Germline V gene sequence: CDR1 LGHNA, CDR2 YSLEER. The CDR3 totals 17 residues. Trimming removed 4 bases at V and 6 bases at J, with 21 bases between. DNA of the CDR3: TGCGCCAGCAGCCCCCGCCCGCCTCCAGGGAGGCATGAAAAACTGTTTTTT. This codes for CASSPRPPPGRHEKLFF.

The gene calls are TRBV7-8 and TRBJ1-1; D is unresolved. Germline-derived CDR1 and CDR2 are SGHVS and FQNEAQ. V shed 3 bases and J shed 1 base, with 3 bases lying between them. CDR3 length: 12 amino acids. CDR3 coding DNA: TGTGCCAGCAGCTTTTCGAACACTGAAGCTTTCTTT. The encoded protein is CASSFSNTEAFF.

The CDR3 DNA reads as TGTGCCAGCAGCTTTTTGCCTGAAACCGGGGAGCTGTTTTTT. Residues: CASSFLPETGELFF. V is TRBV5-6 and J is TRBJ2-2; D remains unclear. The CDR3 contains 14 residues. Germline V CDR1 and CDR2: SGHDT, YYEEEE. V gave up 2 bases and J gave up 5 bases, with 10 bases separating them.

This clone has just a few counts. V usage is TRBV4-1 and J usage is TRBJ1-5, with D uncertain. The V end lost 3 bases, the J end lost 1 base, and 10 bases lay between the germline ends. The germline CDR1 and CDR2 sequences are MGHRA and YSYEKL. CDR3 size: 15 residues. CDR3 region: CASSHTQTSNQPQHF. In nucleotides, the CDR3 is TGCGCCAGCAGCCATACGCAGACGAGCAATCAGCCCCAGCATTTT.

The chain couples TRBV18 to TRBJ1-1; D is perhaps TRBD1 (6 bases). CDR3 length: 13 amino acids. V was trimmed by 2 bases and J by 4 bases, leaving 8 bases between them. The germline V gene encodes CDR1 KGHSH and CDR2 LQKENI. CDR3 nucleotides: TGTGCCAGCTCACCAGTCAGGGGCACTGAAGCTTTCTTT. The encoded protein is CASSPVRGTEAFF.

This sequence joins TRBV6-1 and TRBJ2-1; 10 bases align to TRBD2. Germline CDR1 and CDR2: MNHNS and SASEGT. V was pared by 10 bases and J by 2 bases, with 5 bases of the junction left unmatched. CDR3 size: 14 residues. CDR3 in amino acids: CATSLAGTYNEQFF. CDR3 coding DNA: TGTGCCACATCACTAGCGGGGACCTACAATGAGCAGTTCTTC.

CDR3 amino acids: CASSYSKGGSYTF. The CDR3 nucleotides read TGTGCCAGCAGTTACTCGAAGGGGGGAAGCTACACCTTC. The rearrangement joins TRBV6-5 to TRBJ1-2; possible D gene TRBD1, 6 bases. Germline V CDR1 and CDR2: MNHEY, SVGAGI. V shed 0 bases and J shed 9 bases, with 11 bases lying between them. The CDR3 is 13 amino acids.

This chain connects TRBV2 to TRBJ1-2, with TRBD1 matching over 8 bases. The CDR3 has 15 amino acids. V trimming: 5 bases; J trimming: 8 bases; junction bases outside the gene matches: 13. The germline V gene has CDR1 SNHLY and CDR2 FYNNEI. The CDR3 DNA sequence: TGTGCCAGCAGTATCTCTAAGACAGGGGATCGCGGCTACACCTTC. Protein sequence: CASSISKTGDRGYTF.

The chain combines TRBV6-6 with TRBJ2-7; the match to TRBD2 covers 10 bases. CDR1 is MNHNY, CDR2 SVGAGI, per germline (reference sequence). The CDR3 has 16 amino acids. The J segment lost 2 bases and the V segment lost 0 bases, leaving 4 bases of the junction unmatched. CDR3: CASSYSGTSAAYEQYF. The CDR3 DNA follows: TGTGCCAGCAGTTACTCCGGGACTAGCGCTGCCTACGAGCAGTACTTC.

This chain links TRBV14 with TRBJ1-6; D unclear. There are 14 residues in the CDR3. The germline V and J ends were trimmed by 0 bases and 8 bases, with 8 bases remaining between them. Germline CDR1 is SGHDN and CDR2 is FVKESK. CDR3 protein: CASSQDLRDSPLHF. The CDR3 coding sequence is TGTGCCAGCAGCCAAGATTTGAGGGATTCACCCCTCCACTTT.

J is TRBJ2-7 and V is TRBV6-6, with D perhaps matching TRBD1 (5 bases). Germline V gives CDR1 MNHNY, CDR2 SVGAGI (reference sequence). This CDR3 is 14 amino acids long. The ends were cut back, 2 bases at V and 2 bases at J, with 10 bases in the middle. The CDR3 DNA reads as TGTGCCAGCAGTTACGGGGCAGAGACCTACGAGCAGTACTTC. This translates into CASSYGAETYEQYF.

The J gene is TRBJ2-7, the V gene TRBV5-1; a weak D match, TRBD2 (6 bases). The V and J ends lost 4 bases and 3 bases respectively, with 17 bases between them. Germline V gene data show CDR1 as SGHRS and CDR2 as YFSETQ. The CDR3 loop spans 15 amino acids. The CDR3 DNA reads as TGCGCCAGCAGCCCGGGGACTTCTTCTCTCTACGAGCAGTACTTC. Protein sequence: CASSPGTSSLYEQYF.

Comment on this clone: Relative to the germline gene, one junction end is altered; a read error may explain this. The chain employs TRBV7-9 and TRBJ2-7; 11 bases are a match to TRBD2. Per germline, CDR1 SEHNR and CDR2 FQNEAQ (reference sequence). The CDR3 contains 14 residues. The CDR3 DNA is TGTGCCAGCAGCCTAGCGGGAGGAGCCTACGAGCAGTACTTC. Protein sequence: CASSLAGGAYEQYF.

This chain connects TRBV5-8 to TRBJ2-7; no firm D call. CDR1 and CDR2 from the germline V gene are SGHTS and YDEGEE. The length of the CDR3 is 14 residues. Trimming took off 3 bases at V and 2 bases at J, with 12 bases between the two ends. CDR3 in amino acids: CASSSPGRTYEQYF. The CDR3 DNA is TGTGCCAGCAGCTCCCCCGGTAGGACCTACGAGCAGTACTTC.

The J gene is TRBJ1-2, the V gene TRBV4-1; D may be TRBD1 (6 bases). With 4 bases removed from V and 7 bases from J, the gap between germline ends came to 22 bases. Germline V lookup: CDR1 MGHRA, CDR2 YSYEKL. CDR3 length equals 16 residues. The CDR3 reads CASSPTYRDGRSGYTF. CDR3 nucleotide sequence: TGCGCCAGCAGCCCCACTTACAGGGACGGTCGAAGTGGCTACACCTTC.

The genes are TRBV5-1 and TRBJ2-1; D is unresolved. Trimming removed 3 bases at V and 0 bases at J, with 4 bases between. CDR1 and CDR2 (germline): SGHRS, YFSETQ. CDR3 length equals 13 residues. The CDR3 loop is CASSSSSYNEQFF. The CDR3 DNA reads as TGCGCCAGCAGCTCGTCCTCCTACAATGAGCAGTTCTTC.

V is TRBV27 and J is TRBJ1-4; maybe TRBD1 (6 bases). Trimming stripped 6 bases from V and 0 bases from J, with 8 bases between. CDR3 length: 14 amino acids. The germline CDR1 and CDR2 sequences are MNHEY and SMNVEV (reference sequence). The CDR3 bases are TGTGCCAGCAGCGACAGGTCAACTAATGAAAAACTGTTTTTT. It specifies CASSDRSTNEKLFF. Based on the CDR3 plus reference TRBV27 and TRBJ1-4, the full variable domain is EAQVTQNPRYLITVTGKKLTVTCSQNMNHEYMSWYRQDPGLGLRQIYYSMNVEVTDKGDVPEGYKVSRKEKRNFPLILESPSPNQTSLYFCASSDRSTNEKLFFGSGTQLSVL.

This clone was detected a few times. The CDR3 here is CASSVAGDPYEQYF. CDR3 nucleotides: TGTGCCAGCAGCGTAGCTGGCGATCCCTACGAGCAGTACTTC. The chain recombines TRBV9 with TRBJ2-7; D is unclear. Trimming pared 0 bases from V and 2 bases from J, leaving 9 bases between. This CDR3 has 14 amino acids. Germline loops: CDR1 SGDLS, CDR2 YYNGEE.

This clone has only one observation. V gene TRBV25-1 combines with J gene TRBJ1-6, with D perhaps matching TRBD1 (6 bases). The germline gives CDR1 MGHDK, CDR2 SYGVNS. This CDR3 has 16 residues. V gave up 7 bases and J gave up 0 bases, with 13 bases separating them. CDR3 amino acids: CASMGHPGSYNSPLHF. In DNA, the CDR3 is TGTGCCAGCATGGGACACCCCGGCTCCTATAATTCACCCCTCCACTTT.